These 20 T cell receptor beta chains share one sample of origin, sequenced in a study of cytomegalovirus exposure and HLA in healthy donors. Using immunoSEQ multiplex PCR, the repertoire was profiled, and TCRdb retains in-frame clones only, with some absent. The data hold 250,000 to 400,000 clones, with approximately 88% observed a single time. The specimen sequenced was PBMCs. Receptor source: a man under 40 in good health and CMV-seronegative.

CDR3 DNA sequence: TGCGCCAGCAGTCCGCTACAGGGGGAATTCACCGGGGAGCTGTTTTTT. As protein: CASSPLQGEFTGELFF. This rearrangement joins TRBV10-1 to TRBJ2-2; TRBD1 aligns across 8 bases. V dropped 5 bases and J dropped 4; count of bases not matched to a gene: 9. The CDR3 sequence is 16 residues long. Germline V lookup: CDR1 WNHNN, CDR2 SYGVQD (reference sequence).

This chain's CDR3 is CASSLGLAGAYEQYF. CDR3 bases: TGTGCCAGCAGCTTAGGACTAGCGGGTGCCTACGAGCAGTACTTC. The chain uses TRBV11-1 and TRBJ2-7; 10 nucleotides line up with TRBD2. The CDR3 contains 15 residues. V lost 1 base and J lost 2; bases outside the gene matches: 2. Looked up from germline, CDR1 is SGHAT and CDR2 is FQDESV (reference sequence). The full variable domain, its missing parts supplied by reference TRBV11-1 and TRBJ2-7, is EAEVAQSPRYKITEKSQAVAFWCDPISGHATLYWYRQILGQGPELLVQFQDESVVDDSQLPKDRFSAERLKGVDSTLKIQPAELGDSAMYLCASSLGLAGAYEQYFGPGTRLTVT.

DNA for the CDR3: TGTGCCAGCAGATACAACAGGGGAACCGGGGAGCTGTTTTTT. Residues: CASRYNRGTGELFF. The chain couples TRBV7-9 to TRBJ2-2, with TRBD1 matching 7 bases. The CDR3 runs to 14 residues. Losses at the gene ends were 6 bases for V and 5 bases for J; bases not matched to a gene: 6. Germline V CDR1 and CDR2: SEHNR, FQNEAQ (reference sequence).

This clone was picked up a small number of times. CDR3 sequence reads: CASSLNRVYSPLHF. CDR3 nucleotides: TGTGCCAGCAGCTTGAACAGGGTATATTCACCCCTCCACTTT. The genes are TRBV5-6 and TRBJ1-6; D is perhaps TRBD1 (6 bases). Deletions cut 1 base from V and 8 bases from J, with 10 bases between. Germline CDR1 SGHDT, CDR2 YYEEEE. The CDR3 contains 14 residues.

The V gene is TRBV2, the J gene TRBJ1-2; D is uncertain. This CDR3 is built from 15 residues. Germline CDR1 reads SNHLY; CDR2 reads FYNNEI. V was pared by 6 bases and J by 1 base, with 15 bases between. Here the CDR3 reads CASRGGGPNNYGYTF. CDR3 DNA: TGTGCCAGCAGGGGAGGCGGGCCAAATAACTATGGCTACACCTTC.

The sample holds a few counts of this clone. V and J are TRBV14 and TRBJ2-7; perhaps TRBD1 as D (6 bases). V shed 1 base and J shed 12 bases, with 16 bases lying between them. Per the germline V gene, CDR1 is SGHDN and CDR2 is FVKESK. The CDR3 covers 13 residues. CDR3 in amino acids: CASSQGTARWLYF. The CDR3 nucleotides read TGTGCCAGCAGCCAAGGGACAGCACGTTGGCTGTACTTC.

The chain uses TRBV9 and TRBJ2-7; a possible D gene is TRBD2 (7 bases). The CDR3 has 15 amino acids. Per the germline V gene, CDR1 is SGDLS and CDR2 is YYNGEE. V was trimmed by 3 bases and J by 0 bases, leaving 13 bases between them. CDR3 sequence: CASSEGGAHSYEQYF. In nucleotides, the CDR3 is TGTGCCAGCAGCGAGGGGGGGGCCCACTCCTACGAGCAGTACTTC.

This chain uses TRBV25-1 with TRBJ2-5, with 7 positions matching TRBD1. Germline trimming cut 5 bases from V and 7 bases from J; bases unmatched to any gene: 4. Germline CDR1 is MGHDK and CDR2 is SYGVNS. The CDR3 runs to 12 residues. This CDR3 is CASSPGGGTQYF. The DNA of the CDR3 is TGTGCCAGCAGTCCAGGGGGTGGGACCCAGTACTTC.

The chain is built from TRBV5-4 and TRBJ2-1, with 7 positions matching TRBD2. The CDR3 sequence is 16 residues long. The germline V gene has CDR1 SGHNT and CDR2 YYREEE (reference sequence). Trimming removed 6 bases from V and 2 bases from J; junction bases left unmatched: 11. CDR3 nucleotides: TGTGCCAGCAACCCTCGGCCAGCGGGGCCCTACAATGAGCAGTTCTTC. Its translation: CASNPRPAGPYNEQFF.

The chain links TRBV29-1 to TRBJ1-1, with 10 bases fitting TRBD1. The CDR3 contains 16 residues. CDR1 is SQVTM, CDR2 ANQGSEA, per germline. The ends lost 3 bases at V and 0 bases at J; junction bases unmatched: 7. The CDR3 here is CSVDDRGLLMNTEAFF. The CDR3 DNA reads TGCAGCGTTGATGACAGGGGGCTCCTTATGAACACTGAAGCTTTCTTT.

The CDR3 here is CASSLPTGQGASYEQFF. The CDR3 DNA follows: TGTGCCAGCAGCCTCCCCACAGGACAGGGGGCGAGCTATGAGCAGTTCTTC. V usage is TRBV5-4 and J usage is TRBJ2-1; TRBD1 agrees at 11 bases. In germline, CDR1 is SGHNT, CDR2 YYREEE (reference sequence). This CDR3 comprises 17 residues. V shed 4 bases, J shed 8 bases, and the junction held 14 bases outside the gene matches.

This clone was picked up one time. This CDR3 is CASSPRDSPIIVYENIQYF. The CDR3, as DNA: TGTGCCAGCAGCCCCCGGGACAGCCCGATTATAGTATATGAAAACATTCAGTACTTC. The chain uses TRBV11-2 and TRBJ2-4; TRBD1 aligns across 7 bases. The germline CDR1 and CDR2 sequences are SGHAT and FQNNGV. The CDR3 runs 19 residues. With V trimmed by 5 bases and J by 5 bases, 21 bases remained unmatched.

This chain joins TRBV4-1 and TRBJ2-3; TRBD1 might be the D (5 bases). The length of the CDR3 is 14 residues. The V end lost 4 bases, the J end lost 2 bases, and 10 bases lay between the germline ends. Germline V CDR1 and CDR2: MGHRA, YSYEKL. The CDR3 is CASSPRVVTDTQYF. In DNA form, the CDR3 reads TGCGCCAGCAGCCCCAGGGTAGTCACAGATACGCAGTATTTT.

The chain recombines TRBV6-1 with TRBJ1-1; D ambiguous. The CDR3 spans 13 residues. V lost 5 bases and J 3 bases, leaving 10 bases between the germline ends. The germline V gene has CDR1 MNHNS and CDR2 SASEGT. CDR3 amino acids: CASSRLRDTEAFF. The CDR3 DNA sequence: TGTGCCAGCAGTCGACTGAGAGACACTGAAGCTTTCTTT.

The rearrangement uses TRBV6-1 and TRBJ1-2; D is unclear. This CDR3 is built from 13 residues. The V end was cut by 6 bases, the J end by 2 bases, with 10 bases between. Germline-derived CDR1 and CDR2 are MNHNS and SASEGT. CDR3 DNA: TGTGCCAGCAGCCGTGACATCAACTATGGCTACACCTTC. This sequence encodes CASSRDINYGYTF.

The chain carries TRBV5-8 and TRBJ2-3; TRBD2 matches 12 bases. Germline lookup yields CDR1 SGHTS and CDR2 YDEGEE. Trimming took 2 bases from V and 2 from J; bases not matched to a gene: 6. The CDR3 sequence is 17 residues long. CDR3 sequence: CASSFARLAGVTDTQYF. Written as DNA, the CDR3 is TGTGCCAGCAGCTTCGCCCGACTAGCGGGGGTCACAGATACGCAGTATTTT.

The CDR3 region has the DNA TGTGCCAGCAGTTCTAAGGGGGCATGGACCGGGGAGCTGTTTTTT. Translating gives CASSSKGAWTGELFF. The rearrangement joins TRBV27 to TRBJ2-2; 7 bases agree with TRBD1. The CDR3 spans 15 residues. J gave up 5 bases and V 4 bases, and 7 bases lay outside the gene matches. The germline V gene has CDR1 MNHEY and CDR2 SMNVEV (reference sequence).

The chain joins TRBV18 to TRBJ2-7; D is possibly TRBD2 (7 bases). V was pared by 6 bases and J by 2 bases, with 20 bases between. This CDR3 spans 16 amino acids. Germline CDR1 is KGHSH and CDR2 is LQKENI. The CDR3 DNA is TGTGCCAGCTCCACTACCGGACTAGGGGGGACCTACGAGCAGTACTTC. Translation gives CASSTTGLGGTYEQYF.

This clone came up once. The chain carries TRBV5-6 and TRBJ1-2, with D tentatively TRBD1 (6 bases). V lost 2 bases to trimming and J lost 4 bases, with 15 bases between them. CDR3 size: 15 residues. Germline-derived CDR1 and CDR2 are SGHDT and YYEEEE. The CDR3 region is CASSLAMDSLYGYTF. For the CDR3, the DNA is TGTGCCAGCAGCTTAGCCATGGACAGCCTCTATGGCTACACCTTC.

CDR3 nucleotides: TGCAGCGTTAGAACAGGGGGCTTGAGTGAGCAGTACTTC. It codes for CSVRTGGLSEQYF. The V and J genes are TRBV29-1 and TRBJ2-7; 9 bases are shared with TRBD1. The CDR3 has 13 amino acids. The V and J ends lost 5 bases and 7 bases, in that order; junction bases with no gene match: 9. CDR1 and CDR2 from the germline V gene are SQVTM and ANQGSEA.